The 30 T cell receptor beta chains in this list originate from one sample, sequenced in a study of blood T cell repertoires in COVID-19. The table came from immunoSEQ multiplex PCR; TCRdb's copy has only in-frame clones and leaves some out. Among about 46,000 clones listed, 80% to 90% were seen once. Sequences were obtained from peripheral blood. These receptors were taken from a woman over 75 with COVID-19, enrolled during active disease.

This chain uses TRBV7-2 with TRBJ2-5; D unclear. The CDR3 loop spans 16 amino acids. Germline-derived CDR1 and CDR2 are SGHTA and FQGNSA. V was pared by 3 bases and J by 0 bases, with 14 bases between. CDR3 loop: CASSFRNRWYQETQYF. The CDR3 nucleotides are TGTGCCAGCAGCTTTCGAAATCGGTGGTACCAAGAGACCCAGTACTTC.

V usage is TRBV4-3 and J usage is TRBJ2-3, with D possibly TRBD2 on 6 matching bases. The V end lost 5 bases, the J end lost 0 bases, and 12 bases lay between the germline ends. The CDR3 covers 15 residues. Germline V CDR1 and CDR2: LGHNA, YSLEER. The CDR3: CASSLGLQSTDTQYF. CDR3 coding DNA: TGCGCCAGCAGCTTGGGACTCCAAAGCACAGATACGCAGTATTTT.

The chain couples TRBV7-9 to TRBJ1-5, with 12 bases that match TRBD1. The CDR3 is 13 residues long. CDR1 and CDR2 from the germline V gene are SEHNR and FQNEAQ (reference sequence). Trimming took 1 base from V and 15 from J; bases not matched to a gene: 4. CDR3 nucleotide sequence: TGTGCCAGCAGCTTAGGGGACAGGGGGCCGAGGCATTTT. This encodes CASSLGDRGPRHF.

V and J are TRBV5-1 and TRBJ2-2; D perhaps matches TRBD2 (5 bases). V was clipped by 1 base and J by 4 bases, with 14 bases between them. Germline CDR1 reads SGHRS; CDR2 reads YFSETQ. This CDR3 is 16 amino acids long. CDR3 loop: CASSLRVASGTGELFF. The CDR3 nucleotides are TGCGCCAGCAGCTTGCGAGTAGCGTCTGGCACCGGGGAGCTGTTTTTT.

This clone has just one count. The chain combines TRBV5-1 with TRBJ2-3, with D possibly TRBD1 on 6 matching bases. Germline assignment: CDR1 SGHRS and CDR2 YFSETQ. V was trimmed by 4 bases and J by 3 bases, leaving 12 bases between them. The CDR3 is 14 amino acids. The CDR3 here is CASSEQGFTDTQYF. The DNA of the CDR3 is TGCGCCAGCAGCGAACAGGGCTTTACAGATACGCAGTATTTT.

V usage is TRBV7-2 and J usage is TRBJ1-1; D is unclear. V lost 8 bases and J 6 bases, leaving 13 bases between the germline ends. This CDR3 comprises 12 residues. Germline CDR1 is SGHTA and CDR2 is FQGNSA. The CDR3 region has the DNA TGTGCCAGCGGCCCCGCGGTGGCTGAAGCTTTCTTT. Residues: CASGPAVAEAFF. Full variable domain (missing parts from reference TRBV7-2 and TRBJ1-1): GAGVSQSPSNKVTEKGKDVELRCDPISGHTALYWYRQSLGQGLEFLIYFQGNSAPDKSGLPSDRFSAERTGGSVSTLTIQRTQQEDSAVYLCASGPAVAEAFFGQGTRLTVV.

This chain links TRBV27 with TRBJ1-1; tentative D call: TRBD1 (6 bases). The CDR3 covers 19 residues. V was cut by 6 bases and J by 0 bases, with 26 bases left in between. CDR1 is MNHEY, CDR2 SMNVEV, per germline (reference sequence). The CDR3 sequence is CASRTTGFPMARMNTEAFF. The CDR3 DNA reads TGTGCCAGCAGAACCACAGGGTTCCCCATGGCTCGCATGAACACTGAAGCTTTCTTT.

The chain couples TRBV18 to TRBJ1-1; D gene uncertain. Germline V gives CDR1 KGHSH, CDR2 LQKENI. Between the trimmed V and J ends, which lost 3 bases and 4 bases, there was a span of 9 bases. The CDR3 loop spans 13 amino acids. This CDR3 is CASSPRQATEAFF. DNA of the CDR3: TGTGCCAGCTCACCCCGTCAGGCCACTGAAGCTTTCTTT.

This clone has a single count. CDR3 sequence reads: CASSFASGSETGELFF. The CDR3 nucleotides read TGTGCCAGCAGTTTTGCTAGCGGGAGTGAGACCGGGGAGCTGTTTTTT. The chain joins TRBV28 to TRBJ2-2; 10 bases align to TRBD2. Germline trimming cut 3 bases from V and 5 bases from J; bases unmatched to any gene: 6. CDR1 and CDR2 (germline): MDHEN, SYDVKM. CDR3 length: 16 residues.

The chain combines TRBV3-1 (or the pseudogene TRBV3-2) with TRBJ2-3; D may be TRBD2 (5 bases). The germline CDR1 and CDR2 sequences are LGHDT and YNNKEL (reference sequence). CDR3 length equals 18 residues. With 1 base removed from V and 1 base from J, the gap between germline ends came to 18 bases. Here the CDR3 reads CASSQVKCRKRGTDTQYF. DNA for the CDR3: TGTGCCAGCAGCCAAGTGAAGTGCCGGAAGAGGGGCACAGATACGCAGTATTTT.

This clone came up a few times. The chain couples TRBV5-4 to TRBJ2-7; a weak D match, TRBD2 (5 bases). CDR1 and CDR2 (germline): SGHNT, YYREEE (reference sequence). V shed 3 bases and J shed 8 bases, with 15 bases lying between them. The CDR3 has 13 residues. CDR3 loop: CASSSPGGSKQYF. DNA for the CDR3: TGTGCCAGCAGCTCGCCGGGCGGGTCTAAGCAGTACTTC.

The V and J genes are TRBV11-2 and TRBJ1-6; D gene unclear. V was shortened by 2 bases and J by 11 bases, with 13 bases between the two germline ends. Per germline, CDR1 SGHAT and CDR2 FQNNGV. The CDR3 runs to 14 residues. The chain's CDR3 is CASSLSGVVTPLHF. CDR3 DNA sequence: TGTGCCAGCAGCTTATCCGGGGTGGTGACACCCCTCCACTTT. The whole variable domain, remainder taken from reference TRBV11-2 and TRBJ1-6, is EAGVAQSPRYKIIEKRQSVAFWCNPISGHATLYWYQQILGQGPKLLIQFQNNGVVDDSQLPKDRFSAERLKGVDSTLKIQPAKLEDSAVYLCASSLSGVVTPLHFGNGTRLTVT.

The rearrangement joins TRBV25-1 to TRBJ1-4; D gene ambiguous. V lost 1 base and J 7 bases, leaving 10 bases between the germline ends. Germline values: CDR1 MGHDK, CDR2 SYGVNS. This CDR3 has 14 amino acids. The CDR3 nucleotides read TGTGCCAGCAGTGAATGGGCAGGCGCTGAAAAACTGTTTTTT. It yields the protein CASSEWAGAEKLFF.

This clone was found a few times. The chain employs TRBV28 and TRBJ1-5; no definite D call. Germline V lookup: CDR1 MDHEN, CDR2 SYDVKM. CDR3 size: 14 residues. Trimming cost V 0 bases and J 5 bases, with 8 bases left between them. In nucleotides, the CDR3 is TGTGCCAGCAGTTTATGGGGCGGGGATCAGCCCCAGCATTTT. Protein sequence: CASSLWGGDQPQHF.

The rearrangement links TRBV12-5 to TRBJ2-2; 9 bases align to TRBD1. The germline CDR1 and CDR2 sequences are LGHNT and FRNRAP. This CDR3 spans 15 amino acids. V lost 6 bases, J lost 3 bases, and 5 bases stayed unmatched. The CDR3 DNA sequence: TGTGCTAGTGGCCCCGGACAGGGGCACACCGGGGAGCTGTTTTTT. Protein sequence: CASGPGQGHTGELFF.

The rearrangement links TRBV21-1 to TRBJ1-2. TRBV21-1 constitutes a pseudogene. The CDR3 covers 14 residues. CDR3 DNA: TGTGCCAGCAGCAAAGCGCGAGGGCCCTATGGCTACACCTTC. Amino acids: CASSKARGPYGYTF.

The J gene is TRBJ1-6, the V gene TRBV10-3; unclear D gene. Trimming shortened V by 1 base and J by 12 bases, and 16 bases separated the two germline ends. Germline assignment: CDR1 ENHRY and CDR2 SYGVKD. The length of the CDR3 is 15 residues. CDR3 coding DNA: TGTGCCATCAGTGAGTTTGACACGGGAGACTTACCCCTCCACTTT. It codes for CAISEFDTGDLPLHF.

The V call is TRBV7-2, the J call TRBJ1-1; TRBD1 matches 11 bases. This CDR3 has 14 residues. The junction had 6 bases not matched to a gene; V was cut back by 8 bases and J by 4 bases. Germline V gene lookup returns CDR1 SGHTA and CDR2 FQGNSA. CDR3 loop: CASLGTGGRTEAFF. In DNA form, the CDR3 reads TGTGCCAGCCTTGGGACAGGGGGGCGCACTGAAGCTTTCTTT.

This clone was counted a few times. This chain connects TRBV2 to TRBJ1-6; D not resolved. In germline, CDR1 is SNHLY, CDR2 FYNNEI. The CDR3 covers 15 residues. V was clipped by 6 bases and J by 6 bases, with 15 bases between them. CDR3 residues: CASSASSGLNSPLHF. Here the CDR3 DNA reads TGTGCCAGCAGCGCCTCGAGCGGACTTAATTCACCCCTCCACTTT.

This chain joins TRBV5-8 and TRBJ2-3; TRBD2 matches 8 bases. In germline, CDR1 is SGHTS, CDR2 YDEGEE. This CDR3 spans 16 amino acids. Trimming removed 0 bases from V and 6 bases from J; junction bases left unmatched: 9. The CDR3, as DNA: TGTGCCAGCAGCTTGGCCTGGACGGGAGGGCACGATACGCAGTATTTT. Translation gives CASSLAWTGGHDTQYF.

The V gene is TRBV18, the J gene TRBJ2-3, with 13 bases fitting TRBD2. The CDR3 consists of 18 residues. Germline V gene lookup returns CDR1 KGHSH and CDR2 LQKENI. With V trimmed by 2 bases and J by 0 bases, 5 bases remained unmatched. In nucleotides, the CDR3 is TGTGCCAGCTCACCAAGGACTAGCGGGGGCCGAAGCACAGATACGCAGTATTTT. It yields the protein CASSPRTSGGRSTDTQYF.

The chain carries TRBV19 and TRBJ1-2, with a tentative D call TRBD1 (6 bases). In germline, CDR1 is LNHDA, CDR2 SQIVND (reference sequence). With 4 bases removed from V and 4 bases from J, the gap between germline ends came to 16 bases. The CDR3 runs to 15 residues. The CDR3 loop is CASSTGQLGAYGYTF. The CDR3, as DNA: TGTGCCAGTAGTACCGGACAGCTCGGCGCCTATGGCTACACCTTC.

The chain couples TRBV3-1 (or the pseudogene TRBV3-2) to TRBJ1-4; D not resolved. The CDR3 has 17 residues. Germline loops: CDR1 LGHDT, CDR2 YNNKEL (reference sequence). Deletions cut 1 base from V and 8 bases from J, with 20 bases between. The CDR3 is CASSQAQREPGGEKLFF. The CDR3 nucleotides read TGTGCCAGCAGCCAAGCGCAACGGGAGCCGGGAGGCGAAAAACTGTTTTTT.

The chain employs TRBV5-1 and TRBJ2-7; possibly TRBD1 for D (6 bases). V dropped 1 base and J dropped 2 bases, with 10 bases sitting between them. Germline V lookup: CDR1 SGHRS, CDR2 YFSETQ. The CDR3 contains 14 residues. CDR3 nucleotide sequence: TGCGCCAGCAGCTTGCAACAGGGAGCCTACGAGCAGTACTTC. This translates into CASSLQQGAYEQYF.

This chain links TRBV28 with TRBJ2-2; weak D call: TRBD1 (6 bases). Germline V gene lookup returns CDR1 MDHEN and CDR2 SYDVKM. Trimming removed 4 bases from V and 3 bases from J, with 18 bases in between. The CDR3 spans 17 residues. CDR3 DNA: TGTGCCAGCAGTTCCGGGGACACAGGAGACTACACCGGGGAGCTGTTTTTT. Amino acid sequence: CASSSGDTGDYTGELFF.

In its sample, this clone was seen once. This sequence joins TRBV7-3 and TRBJ2-3, with 12 bases lining up with TRBD2. The V gene end was trimmed by 5 bases and the J gene end by 1 base; junction bases not matched to a gene: 4. This CDR3 is built from 16 residues. Germline V CDR1 and CDR2: SGHTA, FQGTGA. The CDR3 region is CASSTRTSGGTDTQYF. DNA of the CDR3: TGTGCCAGCAGCACCCGGACTAGCGGGGGCACAGATACGCAGTATTTT.

The chain uses TRBV4-1 and TRBJ1-5; a weak D match, TRBD1 (5 bases). Germline values: CDR1 MGHRA, CDR2 YSYEKL. V was pared by 4 bases and J by 2 bases, with 9 bases between. The CDR3 sequence is 14 residues long. The CDR3 sequence is CASSPSGRNQPQHF. In DNA, the CDR3 is TGCGCCAGCAGCCCCTCAGGGCGCAATCAGCCCCAGCATTTT.

This sequence joins TRBV4-2 and TRBJ1-6; 11 positions match TRBD1. V gave up 4 bases and J gave up 8 bases; unmatched junction bases: 4. The germline V gene has CDR1 LGHNA and CDR2 YNFKEQ. The CDR3 spans 15 residues. The DNA for the CDR3 is TGTGCCAGCAGCCCCTGGGGACAGGGGGATTCACCCCTCCACTTT. Translated, it gives CASSPWGQGDSPLHF.

Here the CDR3 DNA reads TGTGCCAGCAGTGCTCAAACCGGGACAGGTGGCGAGCAGTACTTC. Translated: CASSAQTGTGGEQYF. The rearrangement joins TRBV2 to TRBJ2-7; TRBD1 agrees at 8 bases. Trimming at V came to 4 bases and at J to 6 bases, leaving 11 bases not matched to a gene. This CDR3 comprises 15 residues. Germline V gene sequence: CDR1 SNHLY, CDR2 FYNNEI.

The V and J genes are TRBV9 and TRBJ2-2; perhaps TRBD2 as D (5 bases). CDR3 length equals 15 residues. Germline loops: CDR1 SGDLS, CDR2 YYNGEE. With 6 bases removed from V and 5 bases from J, the gap between germline ends came to 17 bases. Written as DNA, the CDR3 is TGTGCCAGCACCCTGCACTCGCCGGGGACCGGGGAGCTGTTTTTT. This gives the protein CASTLHSPGTGELFF. The variable domain in full, completed from reference TRBV9 and TRBJ2-2, reads DSGVTQTPKHLITATGQRVTLRCSPRSGDLSVYWYQQSLDQGLQFLIQYYNGEERAKGNILERFSAQQFPDLHSELNLSSLELGDSALYFCASTLHSPGTGELFFGEGSRLTVL.